The sample holds many counts of the clone carrying this T cell receptor beta chain. Its specificity is unknown. How the authors handled the data: Clinicopathological groups supplied CDR3 differences that were used to build a distant-metastasis classifier for papillary thyroid cancer. TCRdb re-called clones from the PCR reads using MiXCR. The V and J calls follow TCRdb's processing rather than the paper's. The sample records over 20,000 clones, around 26% being singletons. Prior to thyroid surgery, none of the patients had received any treatment. The sample originates from a study of metastatic and nonmetastatic thyroid tumors. Study-level information: Malignant and benign thyroid patients had repertoires compared in peripheral blood and tumor or nodule tissue.

Findings and caveats of the study: Significantly higher TCR beta diversity was reportedly seen in malignant thyroid tumors than benign nodules, in blood and tumor.

Germline loops: CDR1 SGHAT, CDR2 FQNNGV. J was trimmed by 13 bases and V by 5 bases; bases with no gene match: 6. The length of the CDR3 is 14 residues. The receptor was isolated from a male donor with papillary thyroid cancer or a benign thyroid nodule (not recorded which). Some clones in this sample may be carry-over from other donors' samples. The rearrangement joins TRBV11-2 to TRBJ2-4; TRBD2 agrees at 15 bases. The source material was blood. CDR3 in amino acids: CASSPPGTSGGQYF. The CDR3 coding sequence is TGTGCCAGCAGCCCCCCCGGGACTAGCGGGGGGCAGTACTTC.